A single sample gave rise to the 13 T cell receptor beta chains below, sequenced in a study of T cell responses to AZD1222 COVID-19 vaccine. The assay was immunoSEQ multiplex PCR, and TCRdb's table has in-frame clones only and misses some. The table records 140,000 to 150,000 clones, roughly 92% of them present only once. The material sequenced was peripheral blood, taken 28 days after the second AZD1222 dose. These receptors originate from an adult who received the AZD1222 COVID-19 vaccine.

This sequence joins TRBV11-2 and TRBJ1-1; D possibly corresponds to TRBD1 (5 bases). Deletions cut 0 bases from V and 6 bases from J, with 14 bases between. The CDR3 consists of 15 residues. Germline assignment: CDR1 SGHAT and CDR2 FQNNGV. This CDR3 is CASSLDDRLGAEAFF. In DNA form, the CDR3 reads TGTGCCAGCAGCTTAGATGACAGATTGGGGGCTGAAGCTTTCTTT. The full variable domain, rest sourced from reference TRBV11-2 and TRBJ1-1, is EAGVAQSPRYKIIEKRQSVAFWCNPISGHATLYWYQQILGQGPKLLIQFQNNGVVDDSQLPKDRFSAERLKGVDSTLKIQPAKLEDSAVYLCASSLDDRLGAEAFFGQGTRLTVV.

This sequence joins TRBV12-3 or TRBV12-4 and TRBJ1-2, with D possibly TRBD1 on 5 matching bases. V lost 8 bases to trimming and J lost 4 bases, with 11 bases between them. This CDR3 spans 12 amino acids. The CDR3 here is CASSGSGYGYTF. The CDR3 bases are TGTGCCAGCTCAGGGTCTGGCTATGGCTACACCTTC.

The rearrangement uses TRBV5-1 and TRBJ1-4; 7 bases fit TRBD1. Germline V gene lookup returns CDR1 SGHRS and CDR2 YFSETQ. This CDR3 has 14 amino acids. J gave up 7 bases and V 4 bases, and 7 bases lay outside the gene matches. The CDR3 loop is CASSMTGWGEKLFF. The CDR3 DNA reads as TGCGCCAGCAGCATGACAGGGTGGGGTGAAAAACTGTTTTTT.

This chain's CDR3 is CASSQDLTSGTGELFF. CDR3 in DNA: TGCGCCAGCAGCCAAGATTTAACTAGCGGGACCGGGGAGCTGTTTTTT. The chain combines TRBV4-3 with TRBJ2-2; the match to TRBD2 covers 9 bases. V was clipped by 0 bases and J by 5 bases; unmatched bases: 4. Germline loops: CDR1 LGHNA, CDR2 YSLEER. This CDR3 contains 16 residues.

The chain combines TRBV21-1 with TRBJ2-2; no check of the table's D call, TRBD2, against the DNA was made. TRBV21-1 is shown as a pseudogene. The CDR3 runs 13 residues. The CDR3 DNA reads as TGTGCCAGCAGTTCGCTAGCGGGCGGGGAGCTGTTTTTT. Its protein product is CASSSLAGGELFF.

CDR3 sequence (DNA): TGTGCCAGCAGCTTAGACAGCTCCTACGAGCAGTACTTC. Translation gives CASSLDSSYEQYF. The chain is built from TRBV7-2 and TRBJ2-7; D is uncertain. V dropped 1 base and J dropped 0 bases, with 4 bases sitting between them. The V gene's germline CDR1 is SGHTA and CDR2 FQGNSA. The CDR3 consists of 13 residues.

The chain uses TRBV5-6 and TRBJ2-7; maybe TRBD1 (5 bases). The length of the CDR3 is 17 residues. Trimming removed 4 bases at V and 6 bases at J, with 26 bases between. Germline V lookup: CDR1 SGHDT, CDR2 YYEEEE. CDR3 in DNA: TGTGCCAGCAGCCGGCAGGGTCGCTTAACTACCCTCTCCGAGCAGTACTTC. Amino acid sequence: CASSRQGRLTTLSEQYF.

V gene TRBV24-1 combines with J gene TRBJ1-5; D unresolved. Germline loops: CDR1 KGHDR, CDR2 SFDVKD. V lost 10 bases and J 2 bases, leaving 11 bases between the germline ends. This CDR3 has 13 amino acids. CDR3 nucleotides: TGTGCCACGCAGTGGGGAGGCAATCAGCCCCAGCATTTT. Protein product: CATQWGGNQPQHF.

The chain employs TRBV4-2 and TRBJ1-6; unclear D gene. Germline CDR1 and CDR2: LGHNA and YNFKEQ. This CDR3 region has 14 residues. V was shortened by 0 bases and J by 10 bases, with 10 bases between the two germline ends. The CDR3 is CASSQDTTNSPLHF. The DNA of the CDR3 is TGTGCCAGCAGCCAAGATACGACAAACTCACCCCTCCACTTT.

The chain uses TRBV3-1 (or the pseudogene TRBV3-2) and TRBJ2-7, with D possibly TRBD2 on 5 matching bases. CDR1 is LGHDT, CDR2 YNNKEL, per germline (reference sequence). Trimming removed 0 bases from V and 2 bases from J, with 14 bases in between. The CDR3 runs 16 residues. DNA for the CDR3: TGTGCCAGCAGCCAAGATCGTCCGGGGTCCCCCTACGAGCAGTACTTC. This gives the protein CASSQDRPGSPYEQYF.

V and J are TRBV18 and TRBJ1-5; D is perhaps TRBD1 (6 bases). The germline V gene encodes CDR1 KGHSH and CDR2 LQKENI. The CDR3 consists of 14 residues. The V end was cut by 6 bases, the J end by 1 base, with 10 bases between. The CDR3 DNA reads TGTGCCAGCTCCCACAGGGAAAGCAATCAGCCCCAGCATTTT. Protein: CASSHRESNQPQHF. Full variable domain (outside the CDR3, taken from reference TRBV18 and TRBJ1-5): NAGVMQNPRHLVRRRGQEARLRCSPMKGHSHVYWYRQLPEEGLKFMVYLQKENIIDESGMPKERFSAEFPKEGPSILRIQQVVRGDSAAYFCASSHRESNQPQHFGDGTRLSIL.

The V gene is TRBV6-2 or TRBV6-3, the J gene TRBJ1-3; D is undetermined. Germline CDR1 MNHEY, CDR2 SVGEGT. With 2 bases removed from V and 0 bases from J, the gap between germline ends came to 5 bases. There are 14 residues in the CDR3. The CDR3 DNA is TGTGCCAGCAGTTACAAGGACTCTGGAAACACCATATATTTT. This codes for CASSYKDSGNTIYF.

In its sample, this clone was seen once. In DNA, the CDR3 is TGTGCCATCAGTGAGTCGGGGACAGGGTACCAAGAGACCCAGTACTTC. As protein: CAISESGTGYQETQYF. The chain employs TRBV10-3 and TRBJ2-5; 9 bases map to TRBD1. The CDR3 extends over 16 amino acids. Germline CDR1 is ENHRY and CDR2 is SYGVKD. Trimming cost V 0 bases and J 0 bases; bases outside gene matches: 2.